The sequence of this T cell receptor (beta chain) was determined in a study of hypomethylating agent response in myelodysplastic syndrome. Study-level results: Possible novel MDS antigen recognition by shared GLIPH2 clusters needs experimental validation.

Clones were sequenced by immunoSEQ multiplex PCR, and TCRdb holds only the in-frame ones, with some missing. The repertoire includes approximately 5,500 clones, roughly 79% of them detected once, and approximately 9.9% sits in the top ten. Points on this clone: The target antigen is unknown.

With 0 bases removed from V and 4 bases from J, the gap between germline ends came to 13 bases. CDR3 length equals 15 residues. The germline gives CDR1 SGHRS, CDR2 YFSETQ. This clonotype originated in a human donor with myelodysplastic syndrome. The chain recombines TRBV5-1 with TRBJ1-2; no firm D call. The sample consisted of bone marrow, taken before or after starting hypomethylating agent treatment for myelodysplastic syndrome (not recorded which). CDR3 loop: CASSLVLGAGYGYTF. The CDR3 DNA is TGCGCCAGCAGCTTGGTTCTGGGCGCAGGCTATGGCTACACCTTC.